These 4 T cell receptor beta chains were all obtained from the same sample, sequenced in a study of T cells after yellow fever vaccination (dated 2019 in TCRdb). Explained via the paper, the treatment or condition label denotes: live attenuated yellow fever vaccine strain. Library method: 5' RACE. Sequencer: Illumina NovaSeq 6000. Using fastp at Q25 and MiXCR, TCRdb reprocessed the public reads and kept productive beta chains. Entries that share a CDR3 protein sequence are merged under the most common genes and DNA. The sample table holds some 300,000 distinct CDR3 sequences, of which more than 3% were seen once. Clones ranked in the top ten supply around 20% of the sample. Sequenced here: PBMCs, sampled on the day of the yellow fever booster vaccination. These receptors all stem from a man aged 18 to 30 who received the YFV17D yellow fever vaccine.

The chain is built from TRBV10-3 and TRBJ1-3; no definite D call. CDR1 is ENHRY and CDR2 is SYGVKD in the germline V gene. The V and J ends lost 8 bases and 0 bases respectively, with 5 bases between them. The CDR3 length is 12 residues. CDR3 DNA: TGTGCCATCTATTCCTCTGGAAACACCATATATTTT. The encoded protein is CAIYSSGNTIYF.

This clonotype occurred a few times. This chain connects TRBV23-1 to TRBJ2-1, with a tentative D call TRBD2 (6 bases). TRBV23-1 is known as an ORF, though its function is uncertain. Trimming removed 8 bases at V and 7 bases at J, with 24 bases between. The CDR3 consists of 16 residues. For the CDR3, the DNA is TGCGCCAGCCCCGAGGGGAGGCGGATTCTGAATAATGAGCAGTTCTTC. As protein: CASPEGRRILNNEQFF.

Many counts were recorded for this clonotype. This rearrangement joins TRBV9 to TRBJ2-3; 8 nucleotides match TRBD2. CDR1 and CDR2 from the germline V gene are SGDLS and YYNGEE. The length of the CDR3 is 14 residues. The trim removed 2 bases at V and 3 bases at J, leaving 2 bases unmatched. DNA for the CDR3: TGTGCCAGCAGCGTGCGGGGGGAGACAGATACGCAGTATTTT. This encodes CASSVRGETDTQYF.

In this sample, this clonotype turned up many times. This chain links TRBV18 with TRBJ1-1, with 8 bases aligning to TRBD1. Trimming took 5 bases from V and 4 from J; bases not matched to a gene: 9. Germline CDR1 KGHSH, CDR2 LQKENI. The length of the CDR3 is 15 residues. The CDR3 DNA is TGTGCCAGCTCAAACGGACAGGGTCCAGGCACTGAAGCTTTCTTT. Translating gives CASSNGQGPGTEAFF.